The clone carrying this T cell receptor beta chain was counted between two and nine times. As yet, its antigen is unknown. Mismatch with germline at one junction end may stem from a read error. This entry belongs to a study of blood T cells in healthy people across ages. The germline V gene encodes CDR1 SNHLY and CDR2 FYNNEI. CDR3 length equals 15 residues. Those donating, healthy Caucasian individuals from Russia, were aged roughly 6 to 95. Combining a sample-barcoded 5' primer with a J-beta primer mix, a second PCR ran for about 6 to 11 cycles. In TCRdb, the 5' RACE reads were re-called with MiXCR into one record per CDR3 protein. The sample includes approximately 670,000 distinct CDR3 sequences, roughly 41% seen only once; the top ten take approximately 31%. General study findings and limits: Reliance upon unsorted PBMCs precluded definitive naive versus antigen-experienced comparison. A roughly linear fall in TCR beta diversity per million T cells was seen with increasing age.

V is TRBV2 and J is TRBJ2-7; the D is unclear. The origin of this receptor is a man older than 75 in good health. Material: blood. CDR3 sequence (DNA): TGTGCCAGCAGGGAAGAAAGGCTAGTTCTCCACGAGCAGTACTTC. It translates to CASREERLVLHEQYF. The full variable domain, completed using reference TRBV2 and TRBJ2-7, is EPEVTQTPSHQVTQMGQEVILRCVPISNHLYFYWYRQILGQKVEFLVSFYNNEISEKSEIFDDQFSVERPDGSNFTLKIRSTKLEDSAMYFCASREERLVLHEQYFGPGTRLTVT.